Shown below are 30 T cell receptor beta chains from a single sample sequenced in a study of siplizumab effects on memory and regulatory T cells. Data came from immunoSEQ multiplex PCR; TCRdb stores just in-frame clones and leaves some out. The data hold roughly 82,000 clones, with 87% observed a single time. What was sequenced was Tregs sorted from blood. Receptor source: a human donor in good health.

This clone showed up just a few times. The V and J genes are TRBV10-3 and TRBJ2-7; 8 nucleotides match TRBD1. Unmatched junction bases numbered 3, after V lost 8 bases and J lost 3 bases. Germline assignment: CDR1 ENHRY and CDR2 SYGVKD. CDR3 size: 12 residues. The CDR3 sequence: CAIRGQGYEQYF. CDR3 sequence (DNA): TGTGCCATCCGAGGACAGGGCTACGAGCAGTACTTC.

This clone was seen more than once but under ten times. The chain employs TRBV6-6 and TRBJ1-1; D perhaps matches TRBD1 (6 bases). CDR1 and CDR2 from the germline V gene are MNHNY and SVGAGI (reference sequence). The CDR3 length is 13 residues. Between the trimmed V and J ends, which lost 2 bases and 6 bases, there was a span of 10 bases. CDR3 amino acids: CASSYRGEAEAFF. CDR3 coding DNA: TGTGCCAGCAGTTACAGGGGGGAGGCTGAAGCTTTCTTT.

The gene calls are TRBV7-9 and TRBJ1-2; TRBD1 is a possible D gene (6 bases). Trimming stripped 5 bases from V and 6 bases from J, with 19 bases between. The V gene's germline CDR1 is SEHNR and CDR2 FQNEAQ (reference sequence). The length of the CDR3 is 15 residues. The CDR3 is CASSPMGGLGNGYTF. CDR3 coding DNA: TGTGCCAGCAGCCCCATGGGGGGGCTCGGGAATGGCTACACCTTC.

The chain couples TRBV2 to TRBJ2-7; D remains ambiguous. Trimming pared 7 bases from V and 2 bases from J, leaving 9 bases between. The germline V gene has CDR1 SNHLY and CDR2 FYNNEI. This CDR3 has 12 amino acids. The DNA for the CDR3 is TGTGCCAGCACCGAAGGGCCCTACGAGCAGTACTTC. Translated: CASTEGPYEQYF.

The chain links TRBV10-3 to TRBJ1-1; 8 nucleotides agree with TRBD1. The CDR3 is made up of 11 amino acids. The V gene's germline CDR1 is ENHRY and CDR2 SYGVKD. With V trimmed by 7 bases and J by 8 bases, 3 bases remained unmatched. The CDR3 DNA is TGTGCCATCAAGGGGACAGGCGAAGCTTTCTTT. It codes for CAIKGTGEAFF.

V usage is TRBV6-5 and J usage is TRBJ2-2; D gene ambiguous. The germline V gene encodes CDR1 MNHEY and CDR2 SVGAGI. The CDR3 is 13 residues long. Trimming took 0 bases from V and 6 from J, leaving 5 bases between them. CDR3 nucleotide sequence: TGTGCCAGCAGTTACTCTAATCCCGGGGAGCTGTTTTTT. Residues: CASSYSNPGELFF.

The rearrangement links TRBV2 to TRBJ1-2; no reliable D call. In germline, CDR1 is SNHLY, CDR2 FYNNEI. CDR3 length equals 9 residues. The germline V and J ends were trimmed by 6 bases and 13 bases, with 9 bases remaining between them. The CDR3 region is CASSARGTF. In DNA, the CDR3 is TGTGCCAGCAGCGCCCGGGGCACCTTC.

This clone was counted once. The chain combines TRBV7-9 with TRBJ1-2; 9 bases agree with TRBD1. From germline, CDR1 is SEHNR and CDR2 FQNEAQ (reference sequence). V shed 2 bases, J shed 0 bases, and the junction held 10 bases outside the gene matches. The CDR3 is 18 amino acids. The CDR3 loop reads CASSLNGQGTDTNYGYTF. The CDR3 DNA follows: TGTGCCAGCAGCTTAAACGGACAGGGGACGGATACTAACTATGGCTACACCTTC.

This chain links TRBV6-1 with TRBJ2-7, with 8 bases lining up with TRBD1. The CDR3 totals 16 residues. CDR1 is MNHNS, CDR2 SASEGT, per germline. V shed 4 bases, J shed 1 base, and the junction held 9 bases outside the gene matches. CDR3 residues: CASSVVPGTGSYEQYF. The CDR3 nucleotides are TGTGCCAGCAGTGTAGTTCCCGGGACAGGTTCCTACGAGCAGTACTTC.

The chain is built from TRBV12-5 and TRBJ2-7; D unresolved. CDR3 length: 11 residues. Germline-derived CDR1 and CDR2 are LGHNT and FRNRAP. Trimming took off 1 base at V and 4 bases at J, with 2 bases between the two ends. The CDR3 sequence: CASGLAYEQYF. CDR3 coding DNA: TGTGCTAGTGGTTTGGCTTACGAGCAGTACTTC.

The V gene is TRBV5-4, the J gene TRBJ2-6; no reliable D call. Between the trimmed V and J ends, which lost 3 bases and 0 bases, there was a span of 4 bases. Germline loops: CDR1 SGHNT, CDR2 YYREEE (reference sequence). The CDR3 length is 14 residues. The CDR3 coding sequence is TGTGCCAGCAGCTCTAGCTCTGGGGCCAACGTCCTGACTTTC. Protein sequence: CASSSSSGANVLTF.

Comment on this clone: One end of the junction does not line up with germline, which may come from a read error. The chain uses TRBV20-1 and TRBJ1-4, with D possibly being TRBD1 (6 bases). Germline CDR1 and CDR2: DFQATT and SNEGSKA (reference sequence). The CDR3 covers 11 residues. The CDR3 loop is CSANIGGKLFF. The CDR3 DNA reads as TGCAGCGCTAACATAGGGGGAAAACTGTTTTTT.

This rearrangement joins TRBV21-1 to TRBJ2-1; the DNA was not compared with TRBD2, the D call given in the table. TRBV21-1 has pseudogene status. This CDR3 contains 18 residues. In nucleotides, the CDR3 is TGTGCCAGCAGCAAAGTTAGAATTAGCGGGGGTCCCTACAATGAGCAGTTCTTC. Its protein product is CASSKVRISGGPYNEQFF.

V and J are TRBV27 and TRBJ2-5, with D hard to call. Looked up from germline, CDR1 is MNHEY and CDR2 is SMNVEV (reference sequence). V was cut by 4 bases and J by 0 bases, with 9 bases left in between. This CDR3 has 14 residues. CDR3: CASSSLKYQETQYF. CDR3 nucleotides: TGTGCCAGCAGTTCTCTTAAGTACCAAGAGACCCAGTACTTC.

This chain joins TRBV13 and TRBJ2-7; 10 bases line up with TRBD2. The length of the CDR3 is 15 residues. Germline V gene lookup returns CDR1 PRHDT and CDR2 FYEKMQ (reference sequence). After removal of 1 base from V and 7 bases from J, the junction contained 7 bases not matched to a gene. For the CDR3, the DNA is TGTGCCAGCAGCTTAGTGTCTAGCGGGGGTAGGGAGCAGTACTTC. This sequence encodes CASSLVSSGGREQYF.

The V and J genes are TRBV10-1 and TRBJ1-4, with no clear D. V lost 6 bases and J lost 0, with 14 bases in between. This CDR3 contains 16 residues. Germline loops: CDR1 WNHNN, CDR2 SYGVQD (reference sequence). The CDR3 loop is CASRDHFRTTNEKLFF. The DNA for the CDR3 is TGCGCCAGCAGGGACCACTTCAGAACAACTAATGAAAAACTGTTTTTT.

Worth noting for this clone: Germline and junction disagree at one end, which may indicate a read error. The chain is built from TRBV29-1 and TRBJ1-2; maybe TRBD1 (6 bases). The CDR3 contains 15 residues. Germline V gene sequence: CDR1 SQVTM, CDR2 ANQGSEA. The CDR3 nucleotides read TGCAGTGTTGCGGGGGCCCCCTGGCTTGCGAGTGGCTACACCTTC. This gives the protein CSVAGAPWLASGYTF. Drawing the rest from reference TRBV29-1 and TRBJ1-2, the complete variable domain is SAVISQKPSRDICQRGTSLTIQCQVDSQVTMMFWYRQQPGQSLTLIATANQGSEATYESGFVIDKFPISRPNLTFSTLTVSNMSPEDSSIYLCSVAGAPWLASGYTFGSGTRLTVV.

CDR3 in amino acids: CASSIAGGPRYEQYF. The CDR3 bases are TGCGCCAGCAGCATAGCGGGGGGGCCGAGATACGAGCAGTACTTC. V gene TRBV5-1 combines with J gene TRBJ2-5, with TRBD2 matching 11 bases. The DNA matches TRBJ2-7 better at its end, which makes the J call doubtful. The CDR3 consists of 15 residues. Germline CDR1 SGHRS, CDR2 YFSETQ.

The chain joins TRBV19 to TRBJ2-1; D might be TRBD1 or TRBD2, each matching 6 bases. The CDR3 has 13 residues. CDR1 is LNHDA, CDR2 SQIVND, per germline (reference sequence). V lost 6 bases and J 6 bases, leaving 12 bases between the germline ends. The DNA of the CDR3 is TGTGCCAGTAGGCCACCGGGGGCCAATGAGCAGTTCTTC. This encodes CASRPPGANEQFF.

This chain uses TRBV10-3 with TRBJ1-1; a weak D match, TRBD1 (6 bases). This CDR3 is built from 16 residues. V lost 5 bases to trimming and J lost 0 bases, with 16 bases between them. Germline V CDR1 and CDR2: ENHRY, SYGVKD. In nucleotides, the CDR3 is TGTGCCATCAGTCAGGACAGAGAGTCGTTGAACACTGAAGCTTTCTTT. Amino acids: CAISQDRESLNTEAFF.

This clone qualifies as medium-sized (0.01 to 0.1%). The V and J genes are TRBV4-1 and TRBJ2-2, with D hard to call. The length of the CDR3 is 17 residues. Trimming removed 0 bases from V and 0 bases from J, with 11 bases in between. CDR1 and CDR2 (germline): MGHRA, YSYEKL. CDR3 residues: CASSQDAWTPNTGELFF. The CDR3 DNA reads as TGCGCCAGCAGCCAAGACGCATGGACCCCGAACACCGGGGAGCTGTTTTTT.

The count of this clone is one. V gene TRBV6-5 combines with J gene TRBJ1-1; D may be TRBD1 (5 bases). Germline values: CDR1 MNHEY, CDR2 SVGAGI. With 10 bases removed from V and 1 base from J, the gap between germline ends came to 19 bases. The CDR3 sequence is 15 residues long. CDR3 bases: TGTGCCATCCCTCAACCCGACAGAACGAACACTGAAGCTTTCTTT. It encodes CAIPQPDRTNTEAFF.

The chain combines TRBV2 with TRBJ2-7, with D hard to call. Germline V gives CDR1 SNHLY, CDR2 FYNNEI. The CDR3 has 13 amino acids. Trimming stripped 8 bases from V and 0 bases from J, with 11 bases between. Here the CDR3 reads CASRRGYSYEQYF. CDR3 coding DNA: TGTGCCAGCCGTCGCGGTTACTCCTACGAGCAGTACTTC.

The chain carries TRBV27 and TRBJ2-3; 9 bases fit TRBD1. The CDR3 extends over 15 amino acids. After removal of 4 bases from V and 6 bases from J, the junction contained 8 bases not matched to a gene. Germline V gene lookup returns CDR1 MNHEY and CDR2 SMNVEV (reference sequence). This CDR3 reads CASSSGTGKRDTQYF. The CDR3 DNA sequence: TGTGCCAGCAGTTCCGGGACAGGGAAGCGCGATACGCAGTATTTT.

This chain joins TRBV5-1 and TRBJ1-2; the D gene is possibly TRBD1 (6 bases). Trimming left V 0 bases short and J 8 bases short, with 20 bases between. Germline assignment: CDR1 SGHRS and CDR2 YFSETQ. The length of the CDR3 is 16 residues. CDR3 in DNA: TGCGCCAGCAGCTTGGCCGTCGGGGGCCTTGGAGAAGGCTACACCTTC. This sequence encodes CASSLAVGGLGEGYTF.

This chain uses TRBV11-1 with TRBJ2-1; perhaps TRBD1 as D (5 bases). Trimming removed 5 bases from V and 4 bases from J, with 15 bases in between. Germline V gene data show CDR1 as SGHAT and CDR2 as FQDESV (reference sequence). This CDR3 has 15 amino acids. Here the CDR3 DNA reads TGTGCCAGCAGCGAAAAATCGACAGATTACAATGAGCAGTTCTTC. Its translation is CASSEKSTDYNEQFF.

The genes are TRBV25-1 and TRBJ1-2, with 8 bases identical to TRBD1. CDR3 length: 14 residues. Losses at the gene ends were 3 bases for V and 7 bases for J; bases not matched to a gene: 7. CDR1 is MGHDK, CDR2 SYGVNS, per germline. In DNA, the CDR3 is TGTGCCAGCAGTGACACAGGACAGGGCCGTGGCTACACCTTC. Translated, it gives CASSDTGQGRGYTF.

The chain combines TRBV21-1 with TRBJ1-6; the listed D gene, TRBD1, was not tested against the DNA. TRBV21-1 is classified as a pseudogene. The CDR3 consists of 14 residues. CDR3 residues: CASTTHRGSSPLHF. The CDR3 bases are TGTGCCAGCACCACCCATAGGGGTAGTTCACCCCTCCACTTT.

This chain uses TRBV27 with TRBJ2-1; D unclear. The CDR3 length is 14 residues. Germline V lookup: CDR1 MNHEY, CDR2 SMNVEV (reference sequence). V was pared by 5 bases and J by 4 bases, with 12 bases between. The CDR3 loop is CASSVVGFYNEQFF. The CDR3 DNA sequence: TGTGCCAGCAGTGTCGTCGGGTTTTACAATGAGCAGTTCTTC.

V is TRBV29-1 and J is TRBJ1-2; D is unresolved. Germline loops: CDR1 SQVTM, CDR2 ANQGSEA. The ends were cut back, 1 base at V and 4 bases at J, with 10 bases in the middle. There are 13 residues in the CDR3. DNA for the CDR3: TGCAGCGTTGAAGTGGAGGGATTCTATGGCTACACCTTC. This sequence encodes CSVEVEGFYGYTF.